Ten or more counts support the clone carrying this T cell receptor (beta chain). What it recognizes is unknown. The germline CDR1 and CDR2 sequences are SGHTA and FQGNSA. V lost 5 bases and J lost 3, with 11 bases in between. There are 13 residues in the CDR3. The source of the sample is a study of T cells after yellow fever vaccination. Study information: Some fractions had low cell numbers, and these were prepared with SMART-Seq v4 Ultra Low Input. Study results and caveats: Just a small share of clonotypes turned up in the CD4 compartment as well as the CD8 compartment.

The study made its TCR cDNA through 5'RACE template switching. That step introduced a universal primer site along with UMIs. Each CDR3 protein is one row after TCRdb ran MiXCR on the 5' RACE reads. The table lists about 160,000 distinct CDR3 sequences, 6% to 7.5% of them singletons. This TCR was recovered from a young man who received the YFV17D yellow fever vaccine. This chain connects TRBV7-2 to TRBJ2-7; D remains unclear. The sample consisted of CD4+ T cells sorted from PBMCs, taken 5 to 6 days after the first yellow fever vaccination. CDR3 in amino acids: CASSRTGLYEQYF. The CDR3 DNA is TGTGCCAGCAGCCGCACTGGGCTCTACGAGCAGTACTTC.